Listed below are T cell receptor beta chains from one sample, sequenced in a study of Ad26.COV2.S vaccination and SARS-CoV-2 variants. Using immunoSEQ multiplex PCR, the repertoire was profiled, and TCRdb retains in-frame clones only, with some absent. The table includes about 350,000 clones, about 85% detected once. The material sequenced was peripheral blood, taken in a trial of Ad26.COV2.S vaccine versus placebo. These receptors all stem from a person between 18 and 60 years old who received the Ad26.COV2.S COVID-19 vaccine or a placebo. Both conserved end residues are part of each CDR3. D genes are given only for firm matches. Only part of the rows carry a size: once, few, many, or a class if the clone is expanded.

j_call: TRBJ2-7
v_call: TRBV19
clone_size: NA
d_call: NA
cdr3_aa: CASSTRTEFNYEQYF
cdr3_nt: TGTGCCAGTAGTACCCGGACAGAGTTTAACTACGAGCAGTACTTC

j_call: TRBJ1-4
v_call: TRBV30
clone_size: NA
d_call: NA
cdr3_aa: CAWSPRGGAAEKLFF
cdr3_nt: TGTGCCTGGAGCCCTCGGGGGGGGGCGGCGGAAAAACTGTTTTTT

j_call: TRBJ1-2
v_call: TRBV3-1/TRBV3-2
clone_size: NA
d_call: NA
cdr3_aa: CASSQASQTELGGYTF
cdr3_nt: TGTGCCAGCAGCCAAGCGTCCCAGACAGAATTGGGAGGCTACACCTTC

j_call: TRBJ2-3
v_call: TRBV7-2
clone_size: once
d_call: NA
cdr3_aa: CASSLILGRVASDTQYF
cdr3_nt: TGTGCCAGCAGCTTAATTTTGGGCAGGGTGGCATCAGATACGCAGTATTTT

j_call: TRBJ2-5
v_call: TRBV14
clone_size: NA
d_call: NA
cdr3_aa: CASSRGLQETQYF
cdr3_nt: TGTGCCAGCAGCCGCGGCCTGCAAGAGACCCAGTACTTC

j_call: TRBJ2-3
v_call: TRBV3-1/TRBV3-2
clone_size: NA
d_call: TRBD2
cdr3_aa: CASSRGGRDTQYF
cdr3_nt: TGTGCCAGCAGCCGGGGGGGGAGAGATACGCAGTATTTT

j_call: TRBJ2-7
v_call: TRBV7-9
clone_size: few
d_call: NA
cdr3_aa: CASSLEDGYEQYF
cdr3_nt: TGTGCCAGCAGCTTAGAGGACGGCTACGAGCAGTACTTC

j_call: TRBJ2-7
v_call: TRBV28
clone_size: NA
d_call: TRBD1
cdr3_aa: CASRGTGRGVDEQYF
cdr3_nt: TGTGCCAGCAGGGGGACAGGGAGAGGAGTAGACGAGCAGTACTTC

j_call: TRBJ2-1
v_call: TRBV4-3
clone_size: NA
d_call: TRBD2
cdr3_aa: CASSRFGGAGGNEQFF
cdr3_nt: TGCGCCAGCAGCCGTTTCGGGGGGGCAGGAGGGAATGAGCAGTTCTTC

j_call: TRBJ2-5
v_call: TRBV27
clone_size: NA
d_call: TRBD2
cdr3_aa: CASSYRRGGEGETQYF
cdr3_nt: TGTGCCAGCAGTTATCGCCGGGGGGGCGAGGGGGAGACCCAGTACTTC

j_call: TRBJ2-3
v_call: TRBV6-2/TRBV6-3
clone_size: NA
d_call: TRBD2
cdr3_aa: CASSYQASGFSTDTQYF
cdr3_nt: TGTGCCAGCAGTTACCAGGCTAGCGGATTTAGCACAGATACGCAGTATTTT

j_call: TRBJ1-5
v_call: TRBV2
clone_size: NA
d_call: NA
cdr3_aa: CASTGTIAGKRGQPQHF
cdr3_nt: TGTGCCAGCACCGGAACGATAGCTGGGAAGCGGGGTCAGCCCCAGCATTTT

j_call: TRBJ1-1
v_call: TRBV5-1
clone_size: NA
d_call: NA
cdr3_aa: CASSVRPGGNAKAFF
cdr3_nt: TGCGCCAGCAGCGTTAGACCCGGGGGTAACGCTAAAGCTTTCTTT

j_call: TRBJ1-2
v_call: TRBV6-5
clone_size: NA
d_call: TRBD1
cdr3_aa: CAGYTGQGAYGYTF
cdr3_nt: TGTGCCGGATATACCGGACAGGGGGCTTATGGCTACACCTTC

j_call: TRBJ1-1
v_call: TRBV28
clone_size: NA
d_call: NA
cdr3_aa: CASSGLDRKIGIAFF
cdr3_nt: TGTGCCAGCAGTGGCCTTGACAGAAAGATAGGTATCGCTTTCTTT

j_call: TRBJ2-7
v_call: TRBV5-8
clone_size: NA
d_call: NA
cdr3_aa: CASSLGSGVTYEQYF
cdr3_nt: TGTGCCAGCAGCTTGGGTAGCGGAGTGACCTACGAGCAGTACTTC

j_call: TRBJ2-5
v_call: TRBV5-1
clone_size: NA
d_call: NA
cdr3_aa: CASRQGMEETQYF
cdr3_nt: TGCGCCAGCAGACAGGGAATGGAGGAGACCCAGTACTTC

j_call: TRBJ2-2
v_call: TRBV30
clone_size: NA
d_call: NA
cdr3_aa: CAWSSWANGELFF
cdr3_nt: TGTGCCTGGAGTTCCTGGGCTAACGGGGAGCTGTTTTTT

j_call: TRBJ2-1
v_call: TRBV14
clone_size: NA
d_call: TRBD1
cdr3_aa: CASSPKRTGGYNEQFF
cdr3_nt: TGTGCCAGCAGCCCCAAGCGGACAGGGGGGTACAATGAGCAGTTCTTC

j_call: TRBJ1-5
v_call: TRBV19
clone_size: few
d_call: NA
cdr3_aa: CASSILGSGGNQPQHF
cdr3_nt: TGTGCCAGTAGTATTCTGGGGTCCGGGGGCAATCAGCCCCAGCATTTT

j_call: TRBJ2-7
v_call: TRBV5-4
clone_size: NA
d_call: NA
cdr3_aa: CASSLEAAGSYEQYF
cdr3_nt: TGTGCCAGCAGCTTGGAGGCGGCGGGATCCTACGAGCAGTACTTC

j_call: TRBJ2-2
v_call: TRBV2
clone_size: NA
d_call: NA
cdr3_aa: CASSGGEINTGELFF
cdr3_nt: TGTGCCAGCAGCGGAGGGGAAATAAACACCGGGGAGCTGTTTTTT